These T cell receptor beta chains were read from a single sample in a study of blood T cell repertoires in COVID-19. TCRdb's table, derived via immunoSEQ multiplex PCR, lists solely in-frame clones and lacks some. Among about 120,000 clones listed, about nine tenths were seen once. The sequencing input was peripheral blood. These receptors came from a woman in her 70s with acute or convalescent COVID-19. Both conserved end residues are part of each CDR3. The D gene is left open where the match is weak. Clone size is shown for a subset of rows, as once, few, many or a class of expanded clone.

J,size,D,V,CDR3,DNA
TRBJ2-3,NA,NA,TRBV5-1,CASSLARAWYF,TGCGCCAGCAGCCTAGCCCGGGCTTGGTATTTT
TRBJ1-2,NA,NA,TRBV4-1,CASSQDPGSYGYTF,TGCGCCAGCAGCCAAGACCCGGGTAGCTATGGCTACACCTTC
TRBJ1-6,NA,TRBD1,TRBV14,CASSGTGRSPLHF,TGTGCCAGCAGCGGGACAGGGCGTTCACCCCTCCACTTT
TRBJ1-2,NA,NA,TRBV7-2,CASSQAAFGGYTF,TGTGCCAGCAGTCAAGCGGCCTTCGGGGGCTACACCTTC
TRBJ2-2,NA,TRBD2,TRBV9,CASSPRGGAGGLDTGELFF,TGTGCCAGCAGCCCCCGGGGGGGAGCGGGGGGGCTAGACACCGGGGAGCTGTTTTTT
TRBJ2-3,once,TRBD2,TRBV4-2,CASSQEETSGGVSTDTQYF,TGTGCCAGCAGCCAAGAGGAGACTAGCGGGGGGGTTAGCACAGATACGCAGTATTTT
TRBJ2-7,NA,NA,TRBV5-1,CASRPAGGIGEQYF,TGCGCCAGCCGCCCGGCAGGAGGGATTGGGGAGCAGTACTTC
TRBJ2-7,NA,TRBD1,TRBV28,CASTPGTGPSEQYF,TGTGCCAGCACCCCAGGGACAGGGCCTAGTGAGCAGTACTTC
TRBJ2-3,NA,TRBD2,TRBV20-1,CSASRRGGATDTQYF,TGCAGTGCTAGTCGGCGCGGGGGGGCCACAGATACGCAGTATTTT
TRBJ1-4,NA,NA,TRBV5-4,CASSLGGGVDEKLFF,TGTGCCAGCAGCTTGGGTGGGGGGGTAGATGAAAAACTGTTTTTT
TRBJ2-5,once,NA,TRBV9,CASSVGGLQETQYF,TGTGCCAGCAGCGTAGGAGGACTTCAAGAGACCCAGTACTTC
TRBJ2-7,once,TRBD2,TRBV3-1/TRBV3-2,CASSPLAGGYYEQYF,TGTGCCAGCAGCCCACTAGCGGGGGGGTATTACGAGCAGTACTTC
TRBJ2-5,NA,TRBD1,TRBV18,CASSPSTTGPKTQYF,TGTGCCAGCTCACCCAGCACGACAGGGCCCAAGACCCAGTACTTC
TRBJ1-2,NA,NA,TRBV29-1,CSVSRGGTDTNYGYTF,TGCAGCGTATCGAGGGGAGGGACGGATACTAACTATGGCTACACCTTC
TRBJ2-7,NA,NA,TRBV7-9,CASNRGGLPSYEQYF,TGTGCCAGCAACAGGGGGGGATTGCCCTCCTACGAGCAGTACTTC
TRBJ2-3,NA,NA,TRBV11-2,CASSLVQISTDTQYF,TGTGCCAGCAGCTTAGTTCAGATCAGCACAGATACGCAGTATTTT
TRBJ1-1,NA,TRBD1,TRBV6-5,CASRATGGSYTEAFF,TGTGCCAGCAGGGCGACAGGGGGCAGTTACACTGAAGCTTTCTTT
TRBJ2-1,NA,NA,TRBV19,CASSIGLVHEQFF,TGTGCCAGTAGTATAGGACTAGTCCATGAGCAGTTCTTC
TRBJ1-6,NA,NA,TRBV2,CASSEAGPFSPLHF,TGTGCCAGCAGTGAGGCAGGGCCCTTTTCACCCCTCCACTTT
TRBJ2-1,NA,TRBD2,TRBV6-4,CASSVLAGGYNEQFF,TGTGCCAGCAGTGTTCTAGCGGGGGGGTACAATGAGCAGTTCTTC
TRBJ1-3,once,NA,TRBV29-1,CSVEDREGGGGNTIYF,TGCAGCGTTGAAGATCGGGAAGGGGGTGGTGGAAACACCATATATTTT
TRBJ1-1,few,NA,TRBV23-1,CASRRLSGTEAFF,TGCGCCAGCAGAAGGTTATCAGGCACTGAAGCTTTCTTT
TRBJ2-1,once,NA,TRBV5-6,CASSLPGSYNEQFF,TGTGCCAGCAGCCTTCCGGGGTCATACAATGAGCAGTTCTTC
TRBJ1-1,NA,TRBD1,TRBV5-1,CASSLSHPGQGDSEAFF,TGCGCCAGCAGCTTGTCCCACCCGGGACAGGGAGATTCTGAAGCTTTCTTT